The 5 T cell receptor beta chains listed next were all sequenced from one sample in a study of radiotherapy plus CTLA-4 blockade in lung cancer. Sequenced by immunoSEQ multiplex PCR; TCRdb stores in-frame clones only, minus some. The sample carries about 57,000 clones, roughly 80% recorded once. This specimen consisted of peripheral blood, obtained from a patient treated with radiotherapy plus ipilimumab. These TCRs come from a human donor with non-small cell lung cancer who had a complete response to radiotherapy plus ipilimumab.

This sequence joins TRBV2 and TRBJ2-2; D unclear. Trimming cost V 2 bases and J 5 bases, with 6 bases left between them. The CDR3 consists of 13 residues. Germline CDR1 SNHLY, CDR2 FYNNEI. The CDR3 bases are TGTGCCAGCAGTGAATTGTCAACCGGGGAGCTGTTTTTT. It encodes CASSELSTGELFF.

The chain recombines TRBV7-2 with TRBJ2-2; D call uncertain. The CDR3 extends over 12 amino acids. V shed 4 bases and J shed 3 bases, with 3 bases lying between them. Germline CDR1 SGHTA, CDR2 FQGNSA. The CDR3 loop reads CASSSDTGELFF. The CDR3 DNA reads TGTGCCAGCAGCTCCGACACCGGGGAGCTGTTTTTT.

This chain links TRBV5-1 with TRBJ2-7, with TRBD1 matching over 9 bases. The CDR3 is made up of 13 amino acids. Losses at the gene ends were 6 bases for V and 3 bases for J; bases not matched to a gene: 4. Germline CDR1 is SGHRS and CDR2 is YFSETQ. The chain's CDR3 is CASTDRGFYEQYF. DNA of the CDR3: TGCGCCAGCACAGACAGGGGGTTCTACGAGCAGTACTTC. The whole variable domain, filled in from reference TRBV5-1 and TRBJ2-7, reads KAGVTQTPRYLIKTRGQQVTLSCSPISGHRSVSWYQQTPGQGLQFLFEYFSETQRNKGNFPGRFSGRQFSNSRSEMNVSTLELGDSALYLCASTDRGFYEQYFGPGTRLTVT.

This clone appeared a single time. V gene TRBV9 combines with J gene TRBJ1-1; D may be TRBD1 (6 bases). Germline lookup yields CDR1 SGDLS and CDR2 YYNGEE. The CDR3 length is 15 residues. With 0 bases removed from V and 0 bases from J, the gap between germline ends came to 9 bases. CDR3 region: CASSVGDNMNTEAFF. The CDR3 bases are TGTGCCAGCAGCGTAGGGGACAACATGAACACTGAAGCTTTCTTT.

This chain connects TRBV9 to TRBJ2-1; TRBD1 matches at 9 bases. CDR3 length equals 14 residues. The J segment lost 8 bases and the V segment lost 4 bases, leaving 7 bases of the junction unmatched. Germline assignment: CDR1 SGDLS and CDR2 YYNGEE. The CDR3 DNA sequence: TGTGCCAGCAGCCCCCGGACAGGGGTCGATGAGCAGTTCTTC. It specifies CASSPRTGVDEQFF.